Described below is a single TCR beta chain sequence and its context. This clonotype was seen a few times. Its antigen remains undetermined. No much larger clonotype is one base removed from it; base qualities were not supplied. The data derive from a study of blood T cells in healthy people across ages (dated by TCRdb to the mid-2010s). Turning to the overall study: In model experiments, template switching captured about one uniquely barcoded TCR beta cDNA molecule for every two T cells. To avoid experimental bias, donors of different ages were spread randomly across the sequencing lanes. The study analyzed two additional independent replicas of 1 million unique cDNA reads from the same blood draw for two donors, one aged 18 to 29 and one aged 80 or older. To track age-related changes in TCR beta repertoire diversity, the study relied on deep sequencing normalized with unique cDNA molecular identifiers. The donors were divided into four age groups: young (average around 17 years), middle-aged (about 39), aged (approximately 62) and long-lived (roughly 82).

The 39 donors, aged about 6 to 90 years, were systemically healthy Caucasian individuals from Russia. Around 10 milliliters of peripheral blood were collected from each donor into EDTA-treated Vacutainer tubes. PBMCs were isolated by Ficoll-Paque density-gradient centrifugation, with at least 6 million obtained per sample. Trizol reagent was used to extract total RNA from the PBMCs, yielding at least 6 micrograms per sample. The percentages of naive CD45RAhigh/CD27high T cells were determined by flow cytometry on a PBMC aliquot from every donor. The library was built by means of 5' RACE. Instrument used: Illumina HiSeq 2500. A second PCR of about 7 to 12 cycles was run with a J-beta primer mix and a sample-barcoded 5' primer. A unique molecular identifier was introduced onto each TCR beta cDNA molecule by a template-switch 5' adaptor carrying 12 random nucleotides. Each sample yielded at least 2.5 million CDR3-containing paired-end reads. All of the RNA was converted into first-strand cDNA using the Mint cDNA synthesis kit, with a TRBC-specific oligonucleotide serving as the primer. All cDNA was treated with uracil-DNA glycosylase and then went through a first 18-cycle PCR with the universal primers M1SS and BC2_uni_R. In the authors' own workflow: For normalization, 1 million high-quality reads were randomly selected from each sample, with every read carrying a distinct molecular identifier. Instead of being binned into consensus sequences, reads with shared molecular identifiers were discarded. MiTCR, run with a Q25 quality threshold and the strictest error-elimination algorithm, handled CDR3 identification, clonotype clustering and error correction. A nonparametric unseen species model with Euler transformation was used to estimate a lower bound on total TCR beta diversity. TCRdb applied fastp at Q25 and MiXCR to the public reads, then kept only in-frame beta chains. Records with the same CDR3 protein are collapsed into one entry carrying the most frequent genes and DNA. It is TCRdb's table, rather than the study itself, that gives the V and J calls and clone size. Within this sample are about 640,000 distinct CDR3 sequences, with approximately 50% of them counted one time only. In total, the top ten clones hold 30% to 45% of the sample.

The full study reports these points: Estimates of total diversity from one million sequenced T cells were regarded as lower bounds and underestimates. As age increased, observed TCR beta diversity per million T cells dropped in a roughly linear way, and a significant reduction was already evident by age 40. Because donor CMV infection status was unknown, age-related changes in expanded clonotypes were potentially confounded. Compared with the aged group, the long-lived group had more naive CD4+ T cells, fewer expanded clones and increased TCR diversity, a pattern suggesting age selection. A strong correlation was found between observed TCR beta diversity and the percentage of naive T cells measured by flow cytometry. Because profiling used bulk unsorted PBMCs, naive and antigen-experienced compartments could not be compared conclusively.

Sequenced input: blood. The TCR originated in a man in his fifties or sixties in good health.

The CDR3 is CASSLVRGHNEQFF. The DNA sequence reads TGTGCCAGCAGCTTAGTTAGGGGACACAATGAGCAGTTCTTC. The rearranged chain carries TRBV11-2 and TRBJ2-1, with the D segment possibly TRBD1 or TRBD2, each aligning over 5 bases. The junction carries 9 bases between V and J, which are trimmed by 1 base and 5 bases respectively. The CDR3 spans 14 residues, from the cysteine through the phenylalanine. This entry keeps only the CDR3 DNA: 42 bases, framed from base 1. CDR1 is given as SGHAT and CDR2 as FQNNGV, both from the germline V gene.